The rows below give T cell receptor beta chains drawn from one sample of a study of blood T cell repertoires in COVID-19. TCRdb keeps only in-frame clones here, not all; method: immunoSEQ multiplex PCR. This table has more than 200,000 clones, about 80% appearing once. What was sequenced was peripheral blood. The receptor set was obtained from a man aged 50 to 59 with active or convalescent COVID-19. Both conserved end residues are part of each CDR3. D genes are given only for firm matches. Clone size is not always given. Where it is, it says once, few, many or a class for expanded clones.

j_gene: TRBJ1-1; v_gene: TRBV5-1; abundance: -; d_gene: -; CDR3nt: TGCGCCAGCAGCTTGGCCGGGGGGATGGACACTGAAGCTTTCTTT; CDR3aa: CASSLAGGMDTEAFF
j_gene: TRBJ2-3; v_gene: TRBV7-3; abundance: -; d_gene: -; CDR3nt: TGTGCCAGCAGCTTAGGGGGCTACGTCGACCCTGGCACAGATACGCAGTATTTT; CDR3aa: CASSLGGYVDPGTDTQYF
j_gene: TRBJ2-2; v_gene: TRBV19; abundance: -; d_gene: -; CDR3nt: TGTGCCAGTAGTTCACGGACCGGGGAGCTGTTTTTT; CDR3aa: CASSSRTGELFF
j_gene: TRBJ1-1; v_gene: TRBV3-1/TRBV3-2; abundance: once; d_gene: TRBD1; CDR3nt: TGTGCCAGCAGCCAAGATTCCGGGACAGGGAGCACTGAAGCTTTCTTT; CDR3aa: CASSQDSGTGSTEAFF
j_gene: TRBJ1-2; v_gene: TRBV11-2; abundance: -; d_gene: TRBD1; CDR3nt: TGTGCCAGCAGCCCCCTGGACAGGGGTATTGGCTACACCTTC; CDR3aa: CASSPLDRGIGYTF
j_gene: TRBJ1-5; v_gene: TRBV11-2; abundance: -; d_gene: -; CDR3nt: TGTGCCAGCAGCTTATATAGCAATCAGCCCCAGCATTTT; CDR3aa: CASSLYSNQPQHF
j_gene: TRBJ2-2; v_gene: TRBV5-1; abundance: -; d_gene: TRBD1; CDR3nt: TGCGCCAGCAGCCCCCGGGACAGCAACACCGGGGAGCTGTTTTTT; CDR3aa: CASSPRDSNTGELFF
j_gene: TRBJ1-2; v_gene: TRBV3-1/TRBV3-2; abundance: -; d_gene: TRBD1; CDR3nt: TGTGCCAGCTCCGGGACAGGGGATGGCTACACCTTC; CDR3aa: CASSGTGDGYTF
j_gene: TRBJ1-1; v_gene: TRBV28; abundance: -; d_gene: -; CDR3nt: TGTGCCAGCAGTTCGGGAGGTGGGAACACTGAAGCTTTCTTT; CDR3aa: CASSSGGGNTEAFF
j_gene: TRBJ2-3; v_gene: TRBV6-5; abundance: -; d_gene: -; CDR3nt: TGTGCCAGCACCCGGGGGAGCACAGATACGCAGTATTTT; CDR3aa: CASTRGSTDTQYF
j_gene: TRBJ2-1; v_gene: TRBV6-4; abundance: -; d_gene: TRBD1; CDR3nt: TGTGCCAGCAGCCTCCGACCGGGACAGCCCTACAATGAGCAGTTCTTC; CDR3aa: CASSLRPGQPYNEQFF
j_gene: TRBJ2-7; v_gene: TRBV7-2; abundance: -; d_gene: TRBD2; CDR3nt: TGTGCCAGCAGCACCGTAGCGGGGGGCGCCTACGAGCAGTACTTC; CDR3aa: CASSTVAGGAYEQYF
j_gene: TRBJ2-7; v_gene: TRBV6-5; abundance: -; d_gene: TRBD1; CDR3nt: TGTGCCAGCAGTTATAGCAGGGGGCTGGACAAGCAGTACTTC; CDR3aa: CASSYSRGLDKQYF
j_gene: TRBJ2-7; v_gene: TRBV27; abundance: -; d_gene: -; CDR3nt: TGTGCCAGCAGTTTTCTTGGGGCCGGGGAGCAGTACTTC; CDR3aa: CASSFLGAGEQYF
j_gene: TRBJ1-4; v_gene: TRBV5-1; abundance: once; d_gene: TRBD1; CDR3nt: TGCGCCAGCAGCTCCGCTTTAGGACAGGGCGAAAAACTGTTTTTT; CDR3aa: CASSSALGQGEKLFF
j_gene: TRBJ2-7; v_gene: TRBV28; abundance: -; d_gene: -; CDR3nt: TGTGCCAGCAGTTACCCCGGGCGGGCGCGCGAGCAGTACTTC; CDR3aa: CASSYPGRAREQYF
j_gene: TRBJ2-1; v_gene: TRBV21-1; abundance: -; d_gene: -; CDR3nt: TGTGCCAGCGCAAGCCTATTGGTTGAACTTACGGATTTTCAGGAGTTCTTC; CDR3aa: CASASLLVELTDFQEFF
j_gene: TRBJ2-1; v_gene: TRBV12-1; abundance: many; d_gene: -; CDR3nt: TGTGCCAGCAGCTTGGTCATAGCGGCTGAGCAGTTCTTC; CDR3aa: CASSLVIAAEQFF
j_gene: TRBJ2-1; v_gene: TRBV3-1/TRBV3-2; abundance: -; d_gene: TRBD2; CDR3nt: TGTGCCAGCAGCCGGCTAGCGGGGGACAATGAGCAGTTCTTC; CDR3aa: CASSRLAGDNEQFF
j_gene: TRBJ2-3; v_gene: TRBV28; abundance: -; d_gene: TRBD1; CDR3nt: TGTGCCAGCAGTGGCCGGGACAGGGGGATCGCAGATACGCAGTATTTT; CDR3aa: CASSGRDRGIADTQYF
j_gene: TRBJ2-1; v_gene: TRBV7-3; abundance: -; d_gene: TRBD1; CDR3nt: TGTGCCAGCAGCTCGGACAGGGGGGCCCACAATGAGCAGTTCTTC; CDR3aa: CASSSDRGAHNEQFF
j_gene: TRBJ2-2; v_gene: TRBV10-3; abundance: once; d_gene: TRBD1; CDR3nt: TGTGCCATCGCTCGTTCAGGGGGCTACACCGGGGAGCTGTTTTTT; CDR3aa: CAIARSGGYTGELFF
j_gene: TRBJ1-6; v_gene: TRBV2; abundance: -; d_gene: TRBD1; CDR3nt: TGTGCCAGCAGGCTGACAGGGTTGAATTCACCCCTCCACTTT; CDR3aa: CASRLTGLNSPLHF
j_gene: TRBJ2-2; v_gene: TRBV5-1; abundance: -; d_gene: TRBD2; CDR3nt: TGCGCCAGCAGCTTTACTAGCGGGGTTAGCACCGGGGAGCTGTTTTTT; CDR3aa: CASSFTSGVSTGELFF
j_gene: TRBJ1-2; v_gene: TRBV29-1; abundance: once; d_gene: TRBD1; CDR3nt: TGCAGCGTTGAGGGGGCGGGACAGCCATCGCGCTACACCTTC; CDR3aa: CSVEGAGQPSRYTF
j_gene: TRBJ2-3; v_gene: TRBV3-1/TRBV3-2; abundance: -; d_gene: -; CDR3nt: TGTGCCAGCAGCCAAAGCTTCACGCTTATCACAGATACGCAGTATTTT; CDR3aa: CASSQSFTLITDTQYF
j_gene: TRBJ2-3; v_gene: TRBV5-1; abundance: -; d_gene: TRBD2; CDR3nt: TGCGCCAGCAGCTTTAGTCTAGCGGGGTCAGATACGCAGTATTTT; CDR3aa: CASSFSLAGSDTQYF
j_gene: TRBJ2-2; v_gene: TRBV10-3; abundance: -; d_gene: TRBD1; CDR3nt: TGTGCCATCAGGGGGGGACAGGACACCGGGGAGCTGTTTTTT; CDR3aa: CAIRGGQDTGELFF
j_gene: TRBJ2-7; v_gene: TRBV7-9; abundance: once; d_gene: -; CDR3nt: TGTGCCAGCAGCCGGGGGTATCCGGGATCCAGCTCCTACGAGCAGTACTTC; CDR3aa: CASSRGYPGSSSYEQYF
j_gene: TRBJ1-1; v_gene: TRBV5-4; abundance: -; d_gene: -; CDR3nt: TGTGCCAGCAGCGGGGGCACGAACACTGAAGCTTTCTTT; CDR3aa: CASSGGTNTEAFF
j_gene: TRBJ1-1; v_gene: TRBV5-1; abundance: -; d_gene: -; CDR3nt: TGCGCCAGCAGCGTTGGTACAAGGGGTGAAGCTTTCTTT; CDR3aa: CASSVGTRGEAFF
j_gene: TRBJ2-1; v_gene: TRBV6-5; abundance: -; d_gene: TRBD2; CDR3nt: TGTGCCAGCAGCCTTACTAGCGGGGGGGCGGGTGAGCAGTTCTTC; CDR3aa: CASSLTSGGAGEQFF
j_gene: TRBJ1-1; v_gene: TRBV5-1; abundance: -; d_gene: -; CDR3nt: TGCGCCAGCAGCTTAACAGGACCCATGAACACTGAAGCTTTCTTT; CDR3aa: CASSLTGPMNTEAFF
j_gene: TRBJ1-2; v_gene: TRBV7-3; abundance: few; d_gene: TRBD1; CDR3nt: TGTGCCAGCAGCTACGGGACAGGTAGTATGTATGGCTACACCTTC; CDR3aa: CASSYGTGSMYGYTF
j_gene: TRBJ1-1; v_gene: TRBV4-1; abundance: -; d_gene: -; CDR3nt: TGCGCCAGCAGCCAAGTTTCAGGGGATGGGACTGAAGCTTTCTTT; CDR3aa: CASSQVSGDGTEAFF
j_gene: TRBJ1-2; v_gene: TRBV15; abundance: once; d_gene: TRBD1; CDR3nt: TGTGCCACCAGCAGGGAGACGGGACAGTCACCTTCCGCCTATGGCTACACCTTC; CDR3aa: CATSRETGQSPSAYGYTF
j_gene: TRBJ1-5; v_gene: TRBV25-1; abundance: -; d_gene: -; CDR3nt: TGTGCCAGCAGTGAATATCGGAGCAATCAGCCCCAGCATTTT; CDR3aa: CASSEYRSNQPQHF
j_gene: TRBJ1-2; v_gene: TRBV7-8; abundance: -; d_gene: -; CDR3nt: TGTGCCAGCAGCTCCCTGGGTCCAGGTTGGGATGGCTACACCTTC; CDR3aa: CASSSLGPGWDGYTF
j_gene: TRBJ1-3; v_gene: TRBV6-1; abundance: -; d_gene: -; CDR3nt: TGTGCCAGCAGTGTAACCCCCGGGTCCTCTGGAAACACCATATATTTT; CDR3aa: CASSVTPGSSGNTIYF
j_gene: TRBJ2-6; v_gene: TRBV25-1; abundance: -; d_gene: -; CDR3nt: TGTGCCAGCAGTGAATTAGACGACAAACTCTCTGGGGCCAACGTCCTGACTTTC; CDR3aa: CASSELDDKLSGANVLTF
j_gene: TRBJ1-3; v_gene: TRBV7-6; abundance: few; d_gene: -; CDR3nt: TGTGCCAGCAGCTTATCCCCTAGCTCTGGAAACACCATATATTTT; CDR3aa: CASSLSPSSGNTIYF
j_gene: TRBJ1-1; v_gene: TRBV6-6; abundance: -; d_gene: -; CDR3nt: TGTGCCAGCAGACCTCCTAATACTGAAGCTTTCTTT; CDR3aa: CASRPPNTEAFF